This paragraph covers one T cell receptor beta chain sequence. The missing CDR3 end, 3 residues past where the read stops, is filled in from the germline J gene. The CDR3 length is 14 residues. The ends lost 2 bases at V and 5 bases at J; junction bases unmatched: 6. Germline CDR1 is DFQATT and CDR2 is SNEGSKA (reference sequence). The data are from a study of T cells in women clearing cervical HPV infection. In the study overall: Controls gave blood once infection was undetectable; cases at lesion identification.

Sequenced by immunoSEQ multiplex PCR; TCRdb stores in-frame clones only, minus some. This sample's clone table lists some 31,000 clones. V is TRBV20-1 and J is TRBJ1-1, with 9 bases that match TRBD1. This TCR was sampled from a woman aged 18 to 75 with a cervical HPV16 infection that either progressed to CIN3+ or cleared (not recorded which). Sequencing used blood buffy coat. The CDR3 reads CSARKQGAKTEAFF. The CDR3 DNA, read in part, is TGCAGTGCTAGAAAACAGGGGGCGAAAACTGAA.